This record covers a single TCR beta chain. This specimen belongs to a study of blood T cell repertoires in COVID-19. Germline values: CDR1 MNHEY, CDR2 SVGAGI. This CDR3 spans 13 amino acids. V was trimmed by 6 bases and J by 1 base, leaving 9 bases between them. The table came from immunoSEQ multiplex PCR; TCRdb's copy has only in-frame clones and leaves some out. Of 250,000 to 350,000 clones listed, 75% to 90% are singletons. The clonotype comes from a woman in her sixties or seventies with acute or convalescent COVID-19. Material: peripheral blood. The V gene is TRBV6-5, the J gene TRBJ1-1, with no clear D. This CDR3 reads CASSLEQNTEAFF. Written as DNA, the CDR3 is TGTGCCAGCAGCCTTGAACAGAACACTGAAGCTTTCTTT.